This T cell receptor beta chain was captured in a study of response to subunit inactivated influenza vaccine (dated by TCRdb to the late 2010s). Study-wide context: To follow how T cells responded to a trivalent subunit inactivated influenza vaccine, the researchers relied on deep quantitative profiling of the T cell receptor repertoire.

This clonotype was found a few times. Its antigen remains unidentified. No qualities accompany the bases; no much larger clone lies one base away. Libraries came from RT-PCR. For sequencing, an Illumina HiSeq 2500 was employed. The public reads were run again by TCRdb, first through fastp at Q25 and then through MiXCR, and only productive beta chains were kept. Each record represents a unique CDR3 protein, reported with the most common genes and DNA among its rows. The sample profile shows around 710,000 distinct CDR3 sequences; approximately 15% of them were found once. Around 6.5% of the sample belongs to the ten largest clones. What the work shows at the level of the full study, not this receptor alone: The authors suggested that each seasonal influenza vaccination may recruit only a limited number of new T cells.

The CDR3 spans 18 residues, from the cysteine through the phenylalanine. The read is trimmed to its CDR3 DNA, 54 bases read in frame from base 1. Germline trimming: 2 bases from V, 0 bases from J; junction bases outside gene matches: 9. According to the germline V gene, CDR1 reads SQVTM and CDR2 reads ANQGSEA. The sequence derives from a man in his forties or fifties who received an inactivated influenza vaccine. Donor details come from another sample of the same person, matched by shared clones. The material sequenced was PBMCs from blood, taken 14 days before vaccination. Recombination joined TRBV29-1 with TRBJ2-6; TRBD1 matches 8 bases in the middle. The DNA is as follows: TGCAGCGTTGAAACCGGACAGGGAATATTCTCTGGGGCCAACGTCCTGACTTTC. This yields the protein CSVETGQGIFSGANVLTF. Outside the CDR3, residues come from the reference TRBV29-1 and TRBJ2-6 proteins, so the full variable domain is: SAVISQKPSRDICQRGTSLTIQCQVDSQVTMMFWYRQQPGQSLTLIATANQGSEATYESGFVIDKFPISRPNLTFSTLTVSNMSPEDSSIYLCSVETGQGIFSGANVLTFGAGSRLTVL.